The 24 T cell receptor beta chains reported below all come from one sample, sequenced in a study of OX40 agonist ivuxolimab in advanced cancers. Clones were sequenced by immunoSEQ multiplex PCR, and TCRdb holds only the in-frame ones, with some missing. The profile shows about 16,000 clones, about four fifths of them singletons. The specimen comprised CD4+ or CD8+ T cells sorted from blood, sampled in a trial of the OX40 agonist ivuxolimab. Source of these receptors: an adult with an advanced solid tumor such as melanoma, head and neck, liver or kidney cancer.

This clone was detected once. The chain combines TRBV7-3 with TRBJ2-1; 12 bases fit TRBD2. V was clipped by 4 bases and J by 1 base; unmatched bases: 5. Germline CDR1 SGHTA, CDR2 FQGTGA. This CDR3 comprises 17 residues. Here the CDR3 reads CASSSTSGRTSYNEQFF. CDR3 in DNA: TGTGCCAGCAGCTCGACTAGCGGGAGAACATCCTACAATGAGCAGTTCTTC.

The chain employs TRBV7-2 and TRBJ2-7, with D unresolved. The CDR3 is 12 residues long. The V and J ends lost 5 bases and 2 bases respectively, with 7 bases between them. Per the germline V gene, CDR1 is SGHTA and CDR2 is FQGNSA. CDR3 DNA: TGTGCCAGCAGCCACCCCCCCTACGAGCAGTACTTC. Translating it yields CASSHPPYEQYF.

The V and J genes are TRBV5-1 and TRBJ2-7, with TRBD1 identical over 11 bases. The CDR3 has 14 residues. V shed 5 bases, J shed 6 bases, and the junction held 7 bases outside the gene matches. CDR1 SGHRS and CDR2 YFSETQ come from the germline V gene. CDR3 DNA: TGCGCCAGCAGACCTGGACAGGGGGCGCTCGAGCAGTACTTC. Its translation: CASRPGQGALEQYF.

This clone occurred once. The chain uses TRBV4-3 and TRBJ2-1; 8 bases align to TRBD1. V was clipped by 2 bases and J by 4 bases; unmatched bases: 10. In germline, CDR1 is LGHNA, CDR2 YSLEER. The CDR3 sequence is 17 residues long. As DNA, the CDR3 is TGCGCCAGCAGCCAAAACGGCGAGACAGGGGCTTACAATGAGCAGTTCTTC. Its translation is CASSQNGETGAYNEQFF.

The V call is TRBV9, the J call TRBJ2-1; 12 bases map to TRBD2. After removal of 4 bases from V and 7 bases from J, the junction contained 12 bases not matched to a gene. CDR1 and CDR2 (germline): SGDLS, YYNGEE. The CDR3 has 17 amino acids. DNA of the CDR3: TGTGCCAGCAGCTATGCGTCCTGGACTAGCGGGACGAATGAGCAGTTCTTC. It encodes CASSYASWTSGTNEQFF.

Sample share makes this clone medium-sized. The rearrangement joins TRBV9 to TRBJ2-2; 7 bases map to TRBD2. The CDR3 spans 17 residues. V shed 5 bases and J 3 bases; nucleotides not matched to a gene: 13. Per germline, CDR1 SGDLS and CDR2 YYNGEE. The CDR3 DNA follows: TGTGCCAGCAGTTCTCCGGCGCGGGAGCACGACACCGGGGAGCTGTTTTTT. It encodes CASSSPAREHDTGELFF.

This sequence joins TRBV21-1 and TRBJ1-3; the D call of TRBD1 is as the table states it, not checked on the DNA. TRBV21-1 is labeled a pseudogene. The CDR3 is 17 amino acids. CDR3 residues: CASSPYPGRANGNTIYF. The CDR3 DNA reads TGTGCCAGCAGCCCATACCCGGGCAGGGCGAATGGAAACACCATATATTTT.

This clone has only one observation. CDR3 sequence (DNA): TGTGCCAGCAGAGTCACTAGCGGGAGGTCCTACGAGCAGTACTTC. This gives the protein CASRVTSGRSYEQYF. V gene TRBV5-4 combines with J gene TRBJ2-7, with 12 bases aligning to TRBD2. This CDR3 is 15 amino acids long. J was trimmed by 1 base and V by 5 bases; bases with no gene match: 4. Germline-derived CDR1 and CDR2 are SGHNT and YYREEE (reference sequence).

In its sample, this clone was seen once. The V gene is TRBV29-1, the J gene TRBJ2-7; D is ambiguous. V was trimmed by 1 base and J by 5 bases, leaving 12 bases between them. Germline-derived CDR1 and CDR2 are SQVTM and ANQGSEA. There are 13 residues in the CDR3. The CDR3, as DNA: TGCAGCGTTGAAGGAAGGTCGTCCCACGAGCAGTACTTC. Its protein product is CSVEGRSSHEQYF.

This chain connects TRBV4-3 to TRBJ2-7; 11 nucleotides align to TRBD2. CDR1 and CDR2 from the germline V gene are LGHNA and YSLEER. The V segment lost 0 bases and the J segment 3 bases; nucleotides outside the gene matches: 10. CDR3 length equals 18 residues. The CDR3 region has the DNA TGCGCCAGCAGCCAAGATGTAGCGGGAGGGCACCTTGGCTACGAGCAGTACTTC. Translated, it gives CASSQDVAGGHLGYEQYF.

The rearrangement links TRBV6-5 to TRBJ2-7, with D perhaps TRBD1 (5 bases). This CDR3 comprises 14 residues. Trimming shortened V by 0 bases and J by 5 bases, and 11 bases separated the two germline ends. Germline CDR1 reads MNHEY; CDR2 reads SVGAGI. CDR3 loop: CASSYSAGYNEQYF. The CDR3 nucleotides are TGTGCCAGCAGTTACTCGGCAGGGTATAACGAGCAGTACTTC.

The gene calls are TRBV27 and TRBJ1-2; D remains ambiguous. In germline, CDR1 is MNHEY, CDR2 SMNVEV (reference sequence). CDR3 length equals 13 residues. Deletions cut 3 bases from V and 3 bases from J, with 8 bases between. The CDR3 loop reads CASSFAADYGYTF. The CDR3 DNA sequence: TGTGCCAGCAGTTTTGCGGCGGACTATGGCTACACCTTC.

The chain carries TRBV28 and TRBJ2-7; a weak D match, TRBD2 (5 bases). Germline lookup yields CDR1 MDHEN and CDR2 SYDVKM. This CDR3 is built from 16 residues. V was pared by 3 bases and J by 1 base, with 16 bases between. The CDR3 bases are TGTGCCAGCAGTTTTTTGTTAAGAGGGCTTTCCTACGAGCAGTACTTC. Protein: CASSFLLRGLSYEQYF.

The chain employs TRBV7-3 and TRBJ2-1; D tentatively fits TRBD1 or TRBD2 (5 bases each). The length of the CDR3 is 17 residues. In germline, CDR1 is SGHTA, CDR2 FQGTGA. Trimming stripped 1 base from V and 0 bases from J, with 13 bases between. As DNA, the CDR3 is TGTGCCAGCAGCTTAAGGTTAGGTGGGGGCTCCTACAATGAGCAGTTCTTC. Its translation: CASSLRLGGGSYNEQFF.

This chain links TRBV29-1 with TRBJ2-7, with D perhaps matching TRBD2 (5 bases). The CDR3 has 11 residues. The V and J ends lost 7 bases and 3 bases respectively, with 10 bases between them. Germline values: CDR1 SQVTM, CDR2 ANQGSEA. The CDR3 loop reads CSARVRYEQYF. Written as DNA, the CDR3 is TGCAGCGCGCGGGTCCGCTACGAGCAGTACTTC.

This chain links TRBV4-1 with TRBJ1-1; the match to TRBD1 covers 7 bases. V dropped 0 bases and J dropped 2; count of bases not matched to a gene: 3. Germline V CDR1 and CDR2: MGHRA, YSYEKL. The CDR3 is 15 amino acids. Here the CDR3 reads CASSQDGTANTEAFF. CDR3 in DNA: TGCGCCAGCAGCCAAGACGGGACAGCAAACACTGAAGCTTTCTTT.

This clone was found once. The V gene is TRBV4-3, the J gene TRBJ2-7, with 7 bases lining up with TRBD2. J lost 6 bases, V lost 1 base, and 9 bases had no gene match. The germline gives CDR1 LGHNA, CDR2 YSLEER. This CDR3 spans 15 amino acids. The CDR3 DNA follows: TGCGCCAGCAGCCAAGGCGCCGGACTAGAGGGCGAGCAGTACTTC. Encoded protein: CASSQGAGLEGEQYF.

The V and J genes are TRBV7-2 and TRBJ1-5; perhaps TRBD1 as D (6 bases). Germline V lookup: CDR1 SGHTA, CDR2 FQGNSA. The length of the CDR3 is 15 residues. With 3 bases removed from V and 0 bases from J, the gap between germline ends came to 9 bases. For the CDR3, the DNA is TGTGCCAGCAGCTTCAGGGGTTATAGCAATCAGCCCCAGCATTTT. Translation: CASSFRGYSNQPQHF.

The chain links TRBV27 to TRBJ2-1; the match to TRBD2 covers 10 bases. Germline assignment: CDR1 MNHEY and CDR2 SMNVEV (reference sequence). V lost 5 bases and J lost 6; bases outside the gene matches: 10. This CDR3 is built from 16 residues. The CDR3 sequence is CASSPLGLAGVNEQFF. The CDR3 nucleotides read TGTGCCAGCAGTCCCCTAGGCCTAGCGGGAGTCAATGAGCAGTTCTTC.

The V gene is TRBV9, the J gene TRBJ2-5; tentative D call: TRBD1 (6 bases). The CDR3 length is 14 residues. Germline assignment: CDR1 SGDLS and CDR2 YYNGEE. Trimming left V 3 bases short and J 5 bases short, with 14 bases between. This CDR3 reads CASSETGLRETQYF. The CDR3 DNA reads as TGTGCCAGCAGCGAAACAGGGTTGCGGGAGACCCAGTACTTC.

This clone was detected only a few times. The chain employs TRBV19 and TRBJ2-1, with TRBD2 identical over 8 bases. Trimming cost V 3 bases and J 2 bases; bases outside gene matches: 3. The CDR3 is 15 amino acids. Germline values: CDR1 LNHDA, CDR2 SQIVND (reference sequence). The DNA for the CDR3 is TGTGCCAGTAGTATGGAGCGGGGGACCTACAATGAGCAGTTCTTC. Its translation is CASSMERGTYNEQFF.

Only one count was recorded for this clone. The rearrangement joins TRBV11-2 to TRBJ1-5; D possibly corresponds to TRBD1 (5 bases). This CDR3 contains 14 residues. Germline CDR1 reads SGHAT; CDR2 reads FQNNGV. V lost 1 base and J lost 6, with 10 bases in between. CDR3 nucleotide sequence: TGTGCCAGCAGCTTAGGGTGGGGACGTCAGCCCCAGCATTTT. It encodes CASSLGWGRQPQHF. Using reference TRBV11-2 and TRBJ1-5 for the parts outside the CDR3, the full variable domain is EAGVAQSPRYKIIEKRQSVAFWCNPISGHATLYWYQQILGQGPKLLIQFQNNGVVDDSQLPKDRFSAERLKGVDSTLKIQPAKLEDSAVYLCASSLGWGRQPQHFGDGTRLSIL.

The table lists this clone with a few counts. V and J are TRBV30 and TRBJ1-3, with a weak D call TRBD1 (5 bases). V was pared by 5 bases and J by 3 bases, with 8 bases between. Germline assignment: CDR1 GTSNPN and CDR2 SVGIG (reference sequence). The CDR3 is 12 residues long. This chain's CDR3 is CAWGTFGNTIYF. The DNA of the CDR3 is TGTGCCTGGGGGACTTTTGGAAACACCATATATTTT.

The chain has TRBV4-2 and TRBJ2-2; possible D gene TRBD1, 5 bases. The ends were cut back, 4 bases at V and 6 bases at J, with 15 bases in the middle. The CDR3 extends over 15 amino acids. The germline gives CDR1 LGHNA, CDR2 YNFKEQ. The chain's CDR3 is CASSPGPAGPGELFF. Written as DNA, the CDR3 is TGTGCCAGCAGCCCAGGGCCGGCAGGGCCCGGGGAGCTGTTTTTT.